Following are 31 T cell receptor beta chains from one sample sequenced in a study of cytomegalovirus exposure and HLA in healthy donors. PCR amplification relied on 60 Vbeta primers (plus 13 Jbeta primers). Sequenced by immunoSEQ multiplex PCR; TCRdb stores in-frame clones only, minus some. The table lists about 130,000 clones, 75% to 85% of them singletons. Sequenced sample: PBMCs. The receptors were gathered from a man aged 50-60 years in good health and CMV-seronegative.

This clone was found a few times. This rearrangement joins TRBV4-2 to TRBJ2-5, with 8 nucleotides matching TRBD1. Germline CDR1 reads LGHNA; CDR2 reads YNFKEQ. This CDR3 has 15 residues. With V trimmed by 0 bases and J by 11 bases, 11 bases remained unmatched. As DNA, the CDR3 is TGTGCCAGCAGCCAAGATGGTCAGGGGGCGAGAGAGCAGTACTTC. Its translation: CASSQDGQGAREQYF.

The chain has TRBV15 and TRBJ2-5; D perhaps matches TRBD2 (5 bases). V was shortened by 3 bases and J by 1 base, with 9 bases between the two germline ends. This CDR3 has 14 residues. Germline CDR1 and CDR2: LNHNV and YYDKDF (reference sequence). The CDR3 sequence: CATSREAVQETQYF. CDR3 bases: TGTGCCACCAGCAGGGAAGCGGTCCAAGAGACCCAGTACTTC.

The V and J genes are TRBV18 and TRBJ2-5, with a weak D call TRBD2 (7 bases). The CDR3 spans 15 residues. V lost 6 bases and J lost 7, with 21 bases in between. The germline V gene encodes CDR1 KGHSH and CDR2 LQKENI. For the CDR3, the DNA is TGTGCCAGCTCCCCCCCGGAAGGGGGGGCGGGGACCCAGTACTTC. This codes for CASSPPEGGAGTQYF.

The chain has TRBV7-9 and TRBJ1-4; 9 bases are a match to TRBD1. Germline trimming cut 4 bases from V and 5 bases from J; bases unmatched to any gene: 5. The CDR3 length is 15 residues. Germline V gene data show CDR1 as SEHNR and CDR2 as FQNEAQ (reference sequence). The CDR3 DNA reads as TGTGCCAGCAGCTACCCGACAGGGGGGAATGAAAAACTGTTTTTT. Protein product: CASSYPTGGNEKLFF.

The rearrangement links TRBV20-1 to TRBJ2-3; weak D call: TRBD1 (5 bases). V gave up 8 bases and J gave up 4 bases, with 10 bases separating them. Germline CDR1 is DFQATT and CDR2 is SNEGSKA (reference sequence). This CDR3 contains 11 residues. Written as DNA, the CDR3 is TGCAGTAAACGCAGGGCAGATACGCAGTATTTT. Translated, it gives CSKRRADTQYF.

The CDR3 protein is CASSFGTENYGYTF. In DNA form, the CDR3 reads TGTGCCAGTAGTTTCGGGACAGAAAACTATGGCTACACCTTC. The chain couples TRBV19 to TRBJ1-2; 7 bases align to TRBD1. The CDR3 covers 14 residues. After removal of 5 bases from V and 2 bases from J, the junction contained 5 bases not matched to a gene. From germline, CDR1 is LNHDA and CDR2 SQIVND (reference sequence).

V gene TRBV18 combines with J gene TRBJ2-1; 9 bases are shared with TRBD2. Germline CDR1 KGHSH, CDR2 LQKENI. The CDR3 is 16 amino acids. V lost 1 base, J lost 6 bases, and 7 bases stayed unmatched. This CDR3 reads CASSPRGDSGGNEQFF. For the CDR3, the DNA is TGTGCCAGCTCACCACGGGGGGATAGCGGGGGCAATGAGCAGTTCTTC.

V usage is TRBV18 and J usage is TRBJ1-2; 9 bases map to TRBD1. CDR3 size: 16 residues. Trimming took 3 bases from V and 7 from J; bases not matched to a gene: 12. Germline V gene data show CDR1 as KGHSH and CDR2 as LQKENI. CDR3 sequence (DNA): TGTGCCAGCTCACCCAGCCCTGGGACAGGGAGGTCTGGCTACACCTTC. Translated: CASSPSPGTGRSGYTF.

In DNA, the CDR3 is TGTGCCAGCAGCTTAACCCGGGAGTACGAGCAGTACTTC. Protein product: CASSLTREYEQYF. This sequence joins TRBV7-3 and TRBJ2-7, with D possibly TRBD2 on 6 matching bases. The ends were cut back, 0 bases at V and 4 bases at J, with 7 bases in the middle. Germline CDR1 and CDR2: SGHTA and FQGTGA. The CDR3 consists of 13 residues.

The chain combines TRBV4-2 with TRBJ2-3; D may be TRBD2 (5 bases). Trimming removed 1 base at V and 1 base at J, with 12 bases between. This CDR3 comprises 16 residues. Germline V gene sequence: CDR1 LGHNA, CDR2 YNFKEQ. This chain's CDR3 is CASSQGAGVGTDTQYF. CDR3 DNA sequence: TGTGCCAGCAGCCAAGGCGCCGGGGTAGGCACAGATACGCAGTATTTT.

The V call is TRBV5-6, the J call TRBJ2-5; 9 positions agree with TRBD1. Germline V CDR1 and CDR2: SGHDT, YYEEEE. There are 14 residues in the CDR3. The V gene end was trimmed by 4 bases and the J gene end by 5 bases; junction bases not matched to a gene: 6. This chain's CDR3 is CASSPATGGETQYF. DNA of the CDR3: TGTGCCAGCAGCCCGGCGACAGGGGGTGAGACCCAGTACTTC.

CDR3 in amino acids: CASSQNGGRTNEKLFF. CDR3 DNA: TGCGCCAGCAGCCAAAACGGGGGAAGAACTAATGAAAAACTGTTTTTT. The rearrangement links TRBV4-1 to TRBJ1-4, with a tentative D call TRBD1 (5 bases). This CDR3 contains 16 residues. Per the germline V gene, CDR1 is MGHRA and CDR2 is YSYEKL. Trimming took off 2 bases at V and 1 base at J, with 11 bases between the two ends.

V usage is TRBV7-8 and J usage is TRBJ1-6; D ambiguous. The germline gives CDR1 SGHVS, CDR2 FQNEAQ. The CDR3 is made up of 14 amino acids. V lost 5 bases to trimming and J lost 2 bases, with 7 bases between them. The CDR3 here is CASSPDTYNSPLHF. The CDR3 DNA follows: TGTGCCAGCAGCCCCGACACCTATAATTCACCCCTCCACTTT. The whole variable domain, filled in from reference TRBV7-8 and TRBJ1-6, reads GAGVSQSPRYKVAKRGQDVALRCDPISGHVSLFWYQQALGQGPEFLTYFQNEAQLDKSGLPSDRFFAERPEGSVSTLKIQRTQQEDSAVYLCASSPDTYNSPLHFGNGTRLTVT.

The rearrangement links TRBV15 to TRBJ2-7; D perhaps matches TRBD1 (5 bases). Germline V gene lookup returns CDR1 LNHNV and CDR2 YYDKDF (reference sequence). The CDR3 is 13 amino acids. V was cut by 4 bases and J by 3 bases, with 10 bases left in between. Here the CDR3 DNA reads TGTGCCACCAGCAAGGGGATAGACTACGAGCAGTACTTC. Its translation is CATSKGIDYEQYF.

This clone was seen only once. The chain couples TRBV9 to TRBJ2-1, with D tentatively TRBD1 (6 bases). The germline CDR1 and CDR2 sequences are SGDLS and YYNGEE. The CDR3 is made up of 14 amino acids. Trimming removed 1 base from V and 8 bases from J, with 13 bases in between. The CDR3 DNA reads TGTGCCAGCAGCGTACAAGACAGGCCTTATGAGCAGTTCTTC. This sequence encodes CASSVQDRPYEQFF.

This sequence joins TRBV18 and TRBJ1-1, with 7 bases lining up with TRBD1. V shed 2 bases and J 1 base; nucleotides not matched to a gene: 4. The length of the CDR3 is 15 residues. The germline gives CDR1 KGHSH, CDR2 LQKENI. The CDR3 bases are TGTGCCAGCTCACCAATGAACAGGGGGAACACTGAAGCTTTCTTT. Its translation is CASSPMNRGNTEAFF.

The J gene is TRBJ2-7, the V gene TRBV27, with 11 positions matching TRBD1. The CDR3 covers 14 residues. CDR1 MNHEY and CDR2 SMNVEV come from the germline V gene (reference sequence). The junction had 3 bases not matched to a gene; V was cut back by 5 bases and J by 3 bases. The CDR3 here is CASSPGTGGYEQYF. DNA for the CDR3: TGTGCCAGCAGTCCAGGGACAGGGGGCTACGAGCAGTACTTC.

A remark on this clone: Germline and junction disagree at one end, which may indicate a read error. The chain employs TRBV2 and TRBJ1-5; TRBD1 matches 8 bases. Germline loops: CDR1 SNHLY, CDR2 FYNNEI. The CDR3 has 16 residues. CDR3 sequence: CASSEGSRGRRQPQHF. Written as DNA, the CDR3 is TGTGCCAGCAGCGAAGGGAGCAGGGGGCGACGCCAGCCCCAGCATTTT. Drawing the rest from reference TRBV2 and TRBJ1-5, the complete variable domain is EPEVTQTPSHQVTQMGQEVILRCVPISNHLYFYWYRQILGQKVEFLVSFYNNEISEKSEIFDDQFSVERPDGSNFTLKIRSTKLEDSAMYFCASSEGSRGRRQPQHFGDGTRLSIL.

The chain joins TRBV30 to TRBJ2-7; 10 bases agree with TRBD1. The CDR3 loop spans 15 amino acids. V trimming: 2 bases; J trimming: 4 bases; junction bases outside the gene matches: 8. CDR1 GTSNPN and CDR2 SVGIG come from the germline V gene (reference sequence). CDR3 DNA sequence: TGTGCCTGGAGTCCTGGACAGGGGGTTATATACGAGCAGTACTTC. Amino acid sequence: CAWSPGQGVIYEQYF. Combining the CDR3 with reference TRBV30 and TRBJ2-7 gives the whole variable domain SQTIHQWPATLVQPVGSPLSLECTVEGTSNPNLYWYRQAAGRGLQLLFYSVGIGQISSEVPQNLSASRPQDRQFILSSKKLLLSDSGFYLCAWSPGQGVIYEQYFGPGTRLTVT.

The V gene is TRBV6-5, the J gene TRBJ2-1; 11 nucleotides match TRBD1. The CDR3 covers 14 residues. The junction had 8 bases not matched to a gene; V was cut back by 5 bases and J by 11 bases. CDR1 MNHEY and CDR2 SVGAGI come from the germline V gene. The CDR3 loop reads CASSLGTGGLKQFF. The CDR3 coding sequence is TGTGCCAGCAGTCTAGGGACAGGGGGGTTGAAGCAGTTCTTC.

V usage is TRBV6-5 and J usage is TRBJ2-5, with D hard to call. The ends were cut back, 6 bases at V and 4 bases at J, with 12 bases in the middle. The CDR3 sequence is 13 residues long. Germline values: CDR1 MNHEY, CDR2 SVGAGI. CDR3 bases: TGTGCCAGCAGGCAATTGTCGGGAGAGACCCAGTACTTC. It translates to CASRQLSGETQYF.

This chain joins TRBV5-4 and TRBJ1-1; 7 bases agree with TRBD1. There are 15 residues in the CDR3. CDR1 and CDR2 from the germline V gene are SGHNT and YYREEE (reference sequence). V lost 5 bases and J lost 0; bases outside the gene matches: 7. CDR3 protein: CASSPDRALNTEAFF. CDR3 nucleotides: TGTGCCAGCAGTCCTGACAGGGCACTGAACACTGAAGCTTTCTTT.

The chain recombines TRBV7-8 with TRBJ1-5; no reliable D call. V lost 0 bases, J lost 3 bases, and 12 bases lay in between. The CDR3 runs to 16 residues. Per the germline V gene, CDR1 is SGHVS and CDR2 is FQNEAQ. The CDR3 sequence is CASSLASSGNNQPQHF. CDR3 coding DNA: TGTGCCAGCAGCTTAGCGTCATCAGGAAACAATCAGCCCCAGCATTTT.

This chain links TRBV4-2 with TRBJ1-1; 7 bases agree with TRBD1. V shed 5 bases and J 3 bases; nucleotides not matched to a gene: 0. This CDR3 comprises 12 residues. Germline assignment: CDR1 LGHNA and CDR2 YNFKEQ. As DNA, the CDR3 is TGTGCCAGCAGCACAGGGGACACTGAAGCTTTCTTT. Residues: CASSTGDTEAFF.

The chain couples TRBV4-2 to TRBJ2-3, with 7 bases that match TRBD1. Trimming took 1 base from V and 4 from J; bases not matched to a gene: 5. Germline assignment: CDR1 LGHNA and CDR2 YNFKEQ. The CDR3 runs 15 residues. The CDR3 protein is CASSQGGQGADTQYF. In DNA form, the CDR3 reads TGTGCCAGCAGCCAAGGGGGGCAGGGGGCAGATACGCAGTATTTT.

CDR3 region: CASSLGDAGAFF. For the CDR3, the DNA is TGTGCCAGCAGCTTGGGTGACGCGGGAGCTTTCTTT. The J gene is TRBJ1-1, the V gene TRBV7-9; no reliable D call. Looked up from germline, CDR1 is SEHNR and CDR2 is FQNEAQ (reference sequence). This CDR3 comprises 12 residues. V was shortened by 3 bases and J by 10 bases, with 12 bases between the two germline ends.

This CDR3 reads CASSKRGRGQETQYF. The CDR3 region has the DNA TGTGCCAGTAGTAAGCGGGGGAGGGGGCAAGAGACCCAGTACTTC. The chain combines TRBV19 with TRBJ2-5, with 8 bases lining up with TRBD2. Per germline, CDR1 LNHDA and CDR2 SQIVND (reference sequence). The CDR3 is 15 amino acids. V was clipped by 4 bases and J by 2 bases; unmatched bases: 6.

The chain recombines TRBV5-4 with TRBJ2-2; D might be TRBD2 (5 bases). The CDR3 is 15 amino acids. Trimming removed 8 bases from V and 1 base from J, with 15 bases in between. Germline V gives CDR1 SGHNT, CDR2 YYREEE (reference sequence). CDR3 in amino acids: CASTELDWNTGELFF. In DNA, the CDR3 is TGTGCCAGTACGGAATTGGACTGGAACACCGGGGAGCTGTTTTTT. The variable domain in full, with the rest retrieved from reference TRBV5-4 and TRBJ2-2, is ETGVTQSPTHLIKTRGQQVTLRCSSQSGHNTVSWYQQALGQGPQFIFQYYREEENGRGNFPPRFSGLQFPNYSSELNVNALELDDSALYLCASTELDWNTGELFFGEGSRLTVL.

This clone was recorded once. The gene calls are TRBV30 and TRBJ2-1, with TRBD2 as a possible D gene (6 bases). The CDR3 covers 14 residues. V was shortened by 5 bases and J by 4 bases, with 15 bases between the two germline ends. Germline lookup yields CDR1 GTSNPN and CDR2 SVGIG (reference sequence). In DNA form, the CDR3 reads TGTGCCTGGGGGACTTCTATTCTGTACAATGAGCAGTTCTTC. Its protein is CAWGTSILYNEQFF.

This rearrangement joins TRBV18 to TRBJ1-2; D may be TRBD1 (5 bases). This CDR3 comprises 16 residues. Germline CDR1 and CDR2: KGHSH and LQKENI. Trimming cost V 1 base and J 4 bases, with 16 bases left between them. CDR3 region: CASSPLATAHSYGYTF. The CDR3 DNA reads as TGTGCCAGCTCACCACTCGCGACAGCCCATTCCTATGGCTACACCTTC.

The chain combines TRBV19 with TRBJ1-1; no firm D call. This CDR3 region has 11 residues. CDR1 is LNHDA, CDR2 SQIVND, per germline (reference sequence). The V end lost 9 bases, the J end lost 4 bases, and 9 bases lay between the germline ends. The CDR3: CASQVGTEAFF. CDR3 bases: TGTGCCAGCCAGGTCGGCACTGAAGCTTTCTTT.